One sample yielded the 29 T cell receptor beta chains listed below, sequenced in a study of blood T cell repertoires in COVID-19. Assay used: immunoSEQ multiplex PCR; TCRdb lists only in-frame clones, some missing. Among 400,000 to 450,000 clones listed, about 87% were seen once. The sequenced material came from peripheral blood. These receptors all come from a young man with COVID-19, enrolled during active disease.

The count of this clone is one. The V call is TRBV11-2, the J call TRBJ2-7; 11 nucleotides line up with TRBD2. Germline CDR1 SGHAT, CDR2 FQNNGV. The CDR3 sequence is 15 residues long. Trimming removed 1 base from V and 7 bases from J; junction bases left unmatched: 6. In DNA form, the CDR3 reads TGTGCCAGCAGCTTAGGGCTAGCGGGAGGAGGGGAGCAGTACTTC. Translated, it gives CASSLGLAGGGEQYF.

J is TRBJ2-7 and V is TRBV11-2; D unclear. Germline lookup yields CDR1 SGHAT and CDR2 FQNNGV. Trimming took off 6 bases at V and 2 bases at J, with 11 bases between the two ends. The CDR3 loop spans 13 amino acids. CDR3 amino acids: CASRLPSAYEQYF. The CDR3 nucleotides read TGTGCCAGCAGACTCCCGTCCGCCTACGAGCAGTACTTC.

Of note for this clone: Relative to the germline gene, one junction end is altered; a read error may explain this. The gene calls are TRBV19 and TRBJ2-1; 9 positions agree with TRBD1. Per germline, CDR1 LNHDA and CDR2 SQIVND (reference sequence). This CDR3 has 17 residues. CDR3 DNA sequence: TGTGCCAGTAGTTTAGACAGGGGGACCCCCTCCTACAATGAGCAGTTCTTC. The encoded protein is CASSLDRGTPSYNEQFF.

The J gene is TRBJ1-2, the V gene TRBV13, with 7 bases that match TRBD1. The CDR3 totals 13 residues. Germline CDR1 is PRHDT and CDR2 is FYEKMQ (reference sequence). The J segment lost 7 bases and the V segment lost 3 bases, leaving 5 bases of the junction unmatched. The CDR3 coding sequence is TGTGCCAGCAGCTTGGGGACAGTTGGTGGCTACACCTTC. Protein: CASSLGTVGGYTF.

The CDR3: CASSPNQETQYF. The CDR3 DNA follows: TGTGCCAGCAGCCCTAACCAAGAGACCCAGTACTTC. V usage is TRBV7-8 and J usage is TRBJ2-5; D is uncertain. V was shortened by 5 bases and J by 0 bases, with 4 bases between the two germline ends. The CDR3 runs 12 residues. Germline V lookup: CDR1 SGHVS, CDR2 FQNEAQ.

The chain employs TRBV12-5 and TRBJ2-6, with D tentatively TRBD1 (6 bases). Per germline, CDR1 LGHNT and CDR2 FRNRAP. The V end was cut by 1 base, the J end by 2 bases, with 6 bases between. This CDR3 is 15 amino acids long. CDR3 nucleotides: TGTGCTAGTGGTTTGGAGGGGGCTGGGGCCAACGTCCTGACTTTC. As protein: CASGLEGAGANVLTF.

The gene calls are TRBV5-4 and TRBJ2-1, with 8 positions matching TRBD2. Germline V gives CDR1 SGHNT, CDR2 YYREEE (reference sequence). The CDR3 loop spans 15 amino acids. The ends lost 4 bases at V and 3 bases at J; junction bases unmatched: 6. CDR3 amino acids: CASSRLGGVYNEQFF. The CDR3 DNA reads as TGTGCCAGCAGCAGGCTCGGGGGGGTCTACAATGAGCAGTTCTTC.

This clone showed up just a few times. V is TRBV5-1 and J is TRBJ2-1, with D possibly matching TRBD2 (6 bases). Trimming took 2 bases from V and 4 from J, leaving 10 bases between them. The CDR3 extends over 14 amino acids. Germline V gives CDR1 SGHRS, CDR2 YFSETQ. The chain's CDR3 is CASSLHSGYNEQFF. DNA of the CDR3: TGCGCCAGCAGCTTACATAGCGGATACAATGAGCAGTTCTTC.

This rearrangement joins TRBV3-1 (or the pseudogene TRBV3-2) to TRBJ1-5, with 7 bases lining up with TRBD1. V dropped 3 bases and J dropped 6; count of bases not matched to a gene: 8. The CDR3 is 15 residues long. Per germline, CDR1 LGHDT and CDR2 YNNKEL (reference sequence). CDR3 DNA sequence: TGTGCCAGCAGCCAGGGGTCGACAGGGACTCAGCCCCAGCATTTT. This sequence encodes CASSQGSTGTQPQHF.

As regards this clone: A single base separates this from a much larger clone, so it may be a read error. The J gene is TRBJ1-2, the V gene TRBV6-6; D is perhaps TRBD1 (6 bases). Germline values: CDR1 MNHNY, CDR2 SVGAGI (reference sequence). Deletions cut 4 bases from V and 4 bases from J, with 7 bases between. This CDR3 region has 12 residues. The CDR3 bases are TGTGCCAGCAGTTCGGACAGCTATGGCTACACCTTC. Translating gives CASSSDSYGYTF.

The chain employs TRBV4-2 and TRBJ2-1, with TRBD1 matching 10 bases. V lost 1 base, J lost 5 bases, and 2 bases stayed unmatched. This CDR3 is built from 15 residues. Germline V gene lookup returns CDR1 LGHNA and CDR2 YNFKEQ. Written as DNA, the CDR3 is TGTGCCAGCAGCCAAGTCGGGACAGGGGACAATGAGCAGTTCTTC. Protein: CASSQVGTGDNEQFF.

The gene calls are TRBV12-3 or TRBV12-4 and TRBJ1-2, with TRBD1 matching 11 bases. The J segment lost 7 bases and the V segment lost 5 bases, leaving 3 bases of the junction unmatched. The CDR3 totals 13 residues. CDR3 coding DNA: TGTGCCAGCAGTGAGGACAGGGGGCTTGGCTACACCTTC. It translates to CASSEDRGLGYTF.

As to this clone: The junction departs from germline at one end; a sequencing error may be responsible. CDR3 sequence (DNA): TGTGCCAGCACTGAACTCGGACAGGATAGCTCCTACGAGCAGTACTTC. Protein sequence: CASTELGQDSSYEQYF. The chain couples TRBV6-1 to TRBJ2-7, with 7 positions matching TRBD1. Germline CDR1 reads MNHNS; CDR2 reads SASEGT. This CDR3 is 16 amino acids long.

The chain has TRBV19 and TRBJ2-5; D may be TRBD1 (5 bases). This CDR3 spans 15 amino acids. Between the trimmed V and J ends, which lost 4 bases and 5 bases, there was a span of 17 bases. The V gene's germline CDR1 is LNHDA and CDR2 SQIVND (reference sequence). CDR3 residues: CASSNQAAGWETQYF. Here the CDR3 DNA reads TGTGCCAGTAGTAATCAGGCGGCAGGGTGGGAGACCCAGTACTTC.

The chain carries TRBV15 and TRBJ2-3; 10 bases match TRBD2. The CDR3 has 18 amino acids. Germline trimming cut 0 bases from V and 2 bases from J; bases unmatched to any gene: 8. Germline CDR1 LNHNV, CDR2 YYDKDF (reference sequence). The CDR3 region has the DNA TGTGCCACCAGCAGAGATCTCTGGGGACTAGCGAACACAGATACGCAGTATTTT. The encoded protein is CATSRDLWGLANTDTQYF.

The rearrangement joins TRBV2 to TRBJ1-5; D is undetermined. The CDR3 totals 16 residues. Trimming shortened V by 5 bases and J by 0 bases, and 14 bases separated the two germline ends. CDR1 SNHLY and CDR2 FYNNEI come from the germline V gene. The CDR3 loop reads CASSSRPGYSNQPQHF. The CDR3 DNA reads as TGTGCCAGCAGTTCGAGACCGGGGTATAGCAATCAGCCCCAGCATTTT. Complete variable domain (other parts from reference TRBV2 and TRBJ1-5): EPEVTQTPSHQVTQMGQEVILRCVPISNHLYFYWYRQILGQKVEFLVSFYNNEISEKSEIFDDQFSVERPDGSNFTLKIRSTKLEDSAMYFCASSSRPGYSNQPQHFGDGTRLSIL.

This clone was seen only a few times. The chain recombines TRBV5-1 with TRBJ1-1; 11 bases are a match to TRBD1. This CDR3 has 14 amino acids. Trimming at V came to 7 bases and at J to 4 bases, leaving 6 bases not matched to a gene. The germline V gene encodes CDR1 SGHRS and CDR2 YFSETQ. The CDR3 sequence is CASRGQGASTEAFF. The DNA for the CDR3 is TGCGCCAGCCGCGGACAGGGGGCTAGCACTGAAGCTTTCTTT.

The V and J genes are TRBV6-6 and TRBJ1-2; 9 nucleotides line up with TRBD1. The CDR3 contains 16 residues. V was pared by 6 bases and J by 1 base, with 9 bases of the junction left unmatched. The germline V gene encodes CDR1 MNHNY and CDR2 SVGAGI (reference sequence). This CDR3 reads CASRHTGGGGNYGYTF. CDR3 coding DNA: TGTGCCAGCAGACATACAGGGGGCGGCGGTAACTATGGCTACACCTTC.

The rearrangement joins TRBV19 to TRBJ2-1; 11 positions match TRBD1. CDR1 is LNHDA, CDR2 SQIVND, per germline (reference sequence). Trimming at V came to 5 bases and at J to 7 bases, leaving 10 bases not matched to a gene. This CDR3 comprises 16 residues. CDR3 amino acids: CASSFPPGTGGNEQFF. DNA for the CDR3: TGTGCCAGTAGTTTCCCACCCGGGACAGGGGGTAATGAGCAGTTCTTC.

This clone is a singleton in its sample. The chain recombines TRBV4-1 with TRBJ2-1; 8 positions match TRBD2. J lost 6 bases, V lost 3 bases, and 1 base had no gene match. Germline CDR1 MGHRA, CDR2 YSYEKL. CDR3 length: 13 residues. The CDR3 sequence: CASSHLAGNEQFF. DNA for the CDR3: TGCGCCAGCAGCCATCTAGCGGGCAATGAGCAGTTCTTC.

The rearrangement joins TRBV4-1 to TRBJ1-1, with 7 bases matching TRBD1. Per the germline V gene, CDR1 is MGHRA and CDR2 is YSYEKL. V shed 6 bases and J 5 bases; nucleotides not matched to a gene: 21. The CDR3 consists of 18 residues. CDR3 nucleotide sequence: TGCGCCAGCAGGAATAGACAGGGAAGGGTTAGAGGCGGGACTGAAGCTTTCTTT. Translating gives CASRNRQGRVRGGTEAFF.

The chain carries TRBV27 and TRBJ1-4; D is perhaps TRBD1 (6 bases). V was clipped by 8 bases and J by 15 bases, with 19 bases between them. Germline CDR1 reads MNHEY; CDR2 reads SMNVEV (reference sequence). The CDR3 spans 12 residues. As DNA, the CDR3 is TGTGCCAGCCCAACGGGAGGCAGGGGTTTGTTTTTT. Protein: CASPTGGRGLFF.

The chain carries TRBV24-1 and TRBJ2-3; TRBD1 matches at 8 bases. CDR1 is KGHDR and CDR2 is SFDVKD in the germline V gene. The CDR3 runs 19 residues. V dropped 2 bases and J dropped 1; count of bases not matched to a gene: 13. This CDR3 reads CATSDSSSYLTGGTDTQYF. The CDR3 nucleotides read TGTGCCACCAGTGATTCGTCCTCCTACTTGACAGGGGGCACAGATACGCAGTATTTT.

The rearrangement joins TRBV5-4 to TRBJ2-3, with D possibly being TRBD2 (7 bases). Trimming pared 0 bases from V and 2 bases from J, leaving 16 bases between. The CDR3 has 17 amino acids. Per the germline V gene, CDR1 is SGHNT and CDR2 is YYREEE (reference sequence). CDR3 protein: CASSLGGGFRHTDTQYF. The DNA of the CDR3 is TGTGCCAGCAGCTTGGGGGGGGGCTTTAGACACACAGATACGCAGTATTTT.

The chain uses TRBV28 and TRBJ2-5; the D gene is possibly TRBD2 (5 bases). From germline, CDR1 is MDHEN and CDR2 SYDVKM. The CDR3 runs 14 residues. V was trimmed by 4 bases and J by 2 bases, leaving 11 bases between them. Here the CDR3 reads CASSYRDPQETQYF. CDR3 sequence (DNA): TGTGCCAGCAGTTACCGGGATCCTCAAGAGACCCAGTACTTC.

The chain is built from TRBV9 and TRBJ1-2; 8 bases are a match to TRBD1. Germline CDR1 reads SGDLS; CDR2 reads YYNGEE. With 4 bases clipped from V and 8 bases from J, the junction kept 7 bases outside the gene matches. The CDR3 runs to 13 residues. CDR3 sequence: CASSKGTGVGYTF. For the CDR3, the DNA is TGTGCCAGCAGCAAGGGGACAGGAGTCGGCTACACCTTC.

The V and J genes are TRBV9 and TRBJ2-1, with D possibly being TRBD2 (5 bases). CDR1 is SGDLS and CDR2 is YYNGEE in the germline V gene. The CDR3 has 12 amino acids. V was trimmed by 0 bases and J by 8 bases, leaving 6 bases between them. The CDR3 region is CASSVERDEQFF. The CDR3, as DNA: TGTGCCAGCAGCGTAGAGAGGGATGAGCAGTTCTTC.

The V and J genes are TRBV21-1 and TRBJ2-4; the table's D call TRBD1 went unverified against the DNA. TRBV21-1 is deemed a pseudogene. The CDR3 totals 22 residues. The CDR3: CASSKEVSYSSVWVLAKNIQYF. The CDR3 coding sequence is TGTGCCAGCAGCAAAGAGGTGTCGTACAGTTCCGTTTGGGTTTTAGCCAAAAACATTCAGTACTTC.

V gene TRBV5-1 combines with J gene TRBJ2-2; D might be TRBD1 (6 bases). Germline-derived CDR1 and CDR2 are SGHRS and YFSETQ. The CDR3 is made up of 17 amino acids. V was pared by 4 bases and J by 1 base, with 17 bases between. CDR3 in amino acids: CASSQTSGTRNTGELFF. The DNA of the CDR3 is TGCGCCAGCAGCCAGACCTCCGGGACAAGGAACACCGGGGAGCTGTTTTTT. The full variable domain, its missing parts supplied by reference TRBV5-1 and TRBJ2-2, is KAGVTQTPRYLIKTRGQQVTLSCSPISGHRSVSWYQQTPGQGLQFLFEYFSETQRNKGNFPGRFSGRQFSNSRSEMNVSTLELGDSALYLCASSQTSGTRNTGELFFGEGSRLTVL.